These 15 T cell receptor beta chains share one sample of origin, sequenced in a study of blood T cell repertoires in COVID-19. Some clones are missing from TCRdb's copy, which holds only in-frame ones; the method was immunoSEQ multiplex PCR. The sample holds roughly 400,000 clones; around 90% are singletons and the top ten take about 0.6%. Material for sequencing was PBMCs or T cells enriched from blood (not recorded which). The source is a man aged 18 to 29 who had recovered from COVID-19.

The V call is TRBV29-1, the J call TRBJ2-1; the match to TRBD1 covers 10 bases. V gave up 5 bases and J gave up 5 bases; unmatched junction bases: 6. CDR1 is SQVTM and CDR2 is ANQGSEA in the germline V gene. The CDR3 extends over 14 amino acids. The CDR3 region is CSVYGQGGHNEQFF. CDR3 coding DNA: TGCAGCGTTTATGGACAGGGGGGGCACAATGAGCAGTTCTTC.

CDR3 DNA sequence: TGTGCCAGCAGCCCACCGGGACACTCGAACACTGAAGCTTTCTTT. This translates into CASSPPGHSNTEAFF. V usage is TRBV28 and J usage is TRBJ1-1; tentatively, D is TRBD1 (6 bases). The CDR3 extends over 15 amino acids. Trimming left V 6 bases short and J 1 base short, with 15 bases between. The germline V gene has CDR1 MDHEN and CDR2 SYDVKM.

The chain uses TRBV25-1 and TRBJ1-1; 9 nucleotides agree with TRBD1. CDR3 length: 16 residues. J gave up 0 bases and V 3 bases, and 5 bases lay outside the gene matches. Germline V gives CDR1 MGHDK, CDR2 SYGVNS. The CDR3 protein is CASSDGQGFLNTEAFF. DNA of the CDR3: TGTGCCAGCAGTGACGGACAGGGGTTTTTGAACACTGAAGCTTTCTTT.

This clone was counted only a few times. The CDR3 DNA reads TGTGCCAGCAGTTTTAGCCACAATGAGCAGTTCTTC. This sequence encodes CASSFSHNEQFF. The chain joins TRBV12-3 or TRBV12-4 to TRBJ2-1, with D uncertain. V dropped 3 bases and J dropped 5 bases, with 5 bases sitting between them. CDR3 length: 12 amino acids.

The gene calls are TRBV27 and TRBJ2-1, with D possibly matching TRBD1 (6 bases). The CDR3 contains 15 residues. Per germline, CDR1 MNHEY and CDR2 SMNVEV (reference sequence). Trimming took off 2 bases at V and 0 bases at J, with 8 bases between the two ends. As DNA, the CDR3 is TGTGCCAGCAGTTTACAACAGGGCTCCTACAATGAGCAGTTCTTC. Translating gives CASSLQQGSYNEQFF.

The chain has TRBV30 and TRBJ2-7, with D possibly TRBD1 on 6 matching bases. The CDR3 has 14 residues. CDR1 is GTSNPN, CDR2 SVGIG, per germline (reference sequence). The V end lost 1 base, the J end lost 2 bases, and 12 bases lay between the germline ends. CDR3 residues: CAWSDPRGTYEQYF. Written as DNA, the CDR3 is TGTGCCTGGAGTGACCCCAGGGGCACCTACGAGCAGTACTTC.

The chain carries TRBV2 and TRBJ1-1; no definite D call. Trimming shortened V by 5 bases and J by 3 bases, and 10 bases separated the two germline ends. The CDR3 runs 13 residues. The V gene's germline CDR1 is SNHLY and CDR2 FYNNEI. CDR3 sequence reads: CASSKDTHTEAFF. DNA of the CDR3: TGTGCCAGCAGTAAAGACACCCACACTGAAGCTTTCTTT.

The chain links TRBV27 to TRBJ1-1, with 12 bases fitting TRBD1. This CDR3 has 16 amino acids. J lost 6 bases, V lost 2 bases, and 7 bases had no gene match. Germline-derived CDR1 and CDR2 are MNHEY and SMNVEV (reference sequence). This CDR3 is CASSLSMGQGAPEAFF. In nucleotides, the CDR3 is TGTGCCAGCAGTTTAAGCATGGGACAGGGGGCCCCTGAAGCTTTCTTT.

V is TRBV28 and J is TRBJ1-4; no reliable D call. Per germline, CDR1 MDHEN and CDR2 SYDVKM. Trimming cost V 7 bases and J 1 base, with 10 bases left between them. The CDR3 spans 14 residues. This CDR3 reads CASNPVVTNEKLFF. The CDR3 DNA is TGTGCCAGCAACCCGGTAGTAACTAATGAAAAACTGTTTTTT.

This chain joins TRBV6-5 and TRBJ2-3, with 13 positions matching TRBD2. In germline, CDR1 is MNHEY, CDR2 SVGAGI. This CDR3 is built from 14 residues. The V gene end was trimmed by 11 bases and the J gene end by 4 bases; junction bases not matched to a gene: 6. CDR3: CAGGLAGAADTQYF. CDR3 in DNA: TGTGCCGGCGGACTAGCGGGGGCCGCAGATACGCAGTATTTT.

This clone was seen many times. The genes are TRBV12-5 and TRBJ2-7; TRBD1 matches at 8 bases. V lost 3 bases and J lost 3; bases outside the gene matches: 1. This CDR3 is built from 13 residues. Looked up from germline, CDR1 is LGHNT and CDR2 is FRNRAP. The CDR3 bases are TGTGCTAGTGGTTTCGACAGGGGCTACGAGCAGTACTTC. Translated, it gives CASGFDRGYEQYF.

The V and J genes are TRBV5-1 and TRBJ2-7, with D possibly being TRBD1 (7 bases). Germline V gene sequence: CDR1 SGHRS, CDR2 YFSETQ. The CDR3 extends over 15 amino acids. Trimming stripped 4 bases from V and 3 bases from J, with 17 bases between. This chain's CDR3 is CASSLGGTVIYEQYF. CDR3 nucleotide sequence: TGCGCCAGCAGCCTGGGCGGGACAGTCATCTACGAGCAGTACTTC. The variable domain in full, completed from reference TRBV5-1 and TRBJ2-7, reads KAGVTQTPRYLIKTRGQQVTLSCSPISGHRSVSWYQQTPGQGLQFLFEYFSETQRNKGNFPGRFSGRQFSNSRSEMNVSTLELGDSALYLCASSLGGTVIYEQYFGPGTRLTVT.

This chain uses TRBV5-5 with TRBJ1-6, with 7 bases that match TRBD1. Per germline, CDR1 SGHKS and CDR2 YYEKEE (reference sequence). Losses at the gene ends were 2 bases for V and 6 bases for J; bases not matched to a gene: 5. This CDR3 contains 15 residues. CDR3: CASSFRDSANSPLHF. The CDR3 coding sequence is TGTGCCAGCAGCTTCCGGGACAGCGCTAATTCACCCCTCCACTTT.

The chain combines TRBV12-5 with TRBJ1-1, with no clear D. Per the germline V gene, CDR1 is LGHNT and CDR2 is FRNRAP. Trimming removed 0 bases from V and 5 bases from J, with 7 bases in between. The CDR3 runs 13 residues. The DNA for the CDR3 is TGTGCTAGTGGTTTGGTACATTCTACTGAAGCTTTCTTT. Protein product: CASGLVHSTEAFF.

The V call is TRBV7-2, the J call TRBJ2-3, with TRBD2 matching 14 bases. Germline V gene sequence: CDR1 SGHTA, CDR2 FQGNSA. The V segment lost 2 bases and the J segment 8 bases; nucleotides outside the gene matches: 6. The CDR3 length is 16 residues. CDR3 sequence reads: CASSLRTSGGPGTQYF. As DNA, the CDR3 is TGTGCCAGCAGCTTAAGGACTAGCGGGGGGCCGGGTACGCAGTATTTT. The complete variable domain, with remaining parts taken from reference TRBV7-2 and TRBJ2-3, reads GAGVSQSPSNKVTEKGKDVELRCDPISGHTALYWYRQSLGQGLEFLIYFQGNSAPDKSGLPSDRFSAERTGGSVSTLTIQRTQQEDSAVYLCASSLRTSGGPGTQYFGPGTRLTVL.